The 13 T cell receptor beta chains in this list originate from one sample, sequenced in a study of technical replicates of blood from a few donors. TCRdb's copy holds only in-frame clones and misses some; the assay was immunoSEQ multiplex PCR. Of approximately 73,000 clones listed, more than 85% are singletons. The sample consisted of T cells isolated from PBMCs. These receptors were obtained from a human donor in good health.

This clone has just one count. The chain is built from TRBV11-2 and TRBJ2-5; 8 nucleotides agree with TRBD2. Unmatched junction bases numbered 10, after V lost 5 bases and J lost 5 bases. This CDR3 spans 15 amino acids. Germline-derived CDR1 and CDR2 are SGHAT and FQNNGV. CDR3 residues: CASSITGTSGETQYF. DNA for the CDR3: TGTGCCAGCAGCATTACCGGGACTAGTGGCGAGACCCAGTACTTC.

J is TRBJ2-2 and V is TRBV7-3, with 10 bases matching TRBD2. The CDR3 consists of 16 residues. Trimming at V came to 4 bases and at J to 0 bases, leaving 2 bases not matched to a gene. Per the germline V gene, CDR1 is SGHTA and CDR2 is FQGTGA. CDR3 nucleotides: TGTGCCAGCAGCTCCGGGACTAGCGCGAACACCGGGGAGCTGTTTTTT. Amino acid sequence: CASSSGTSANTGELFF.

This sequence joins TRBV7-6 and TRBJ2-5; no clear D. V gave up 8 bases and J gave up 1 base, with 14 bases separating them. This CDR3 is 14 amino acids long. Germline CDR1 SGHVS, CDR2 FNYEAQ. The CDR3 protein is CASSERRIQETQYF. The CDR3 DNA is TGTGCCAGCTCGGAGAGGCGCATCCAAGAGACCCAGTACTTC.

The rearrangement links TRBV18 to TRBJ1-2; 7 nucleotides align to TRBD1. Losses at the gene ends were 2 bases for V and 0 bases for J; bases not matched to a gene: 6. The germline gives CDR1 KGHSH, CDR2 LQKENI. This CDR3 is 16 amino acids long. The CDR3 loop reads CASSPSQGPSNYGYTF. The DNA of the CDR3 is TGTGCCAGCTCACCATCACAGGGGCCATCTAACTATGGCTACACCTTC.

This chain links TRBV6-5 with TRBJ2-3; the D gene is possibly TRBD2 (5 bases). The V and J ends lost 2 bases and 0 bases respectively, with 12 bases between them. CDR1 MNHEY and CDR2 SVGAGI come from the germline V gene. The CDR3 has 16 amino acids. CDR3 sequence (DNA): TGTGCCAGCAGTTACGAGGAGCGGCCTAGCACAGATACGCAGTATTTT. Protein sequence: CASSYEERPSTDTQYF.

As DNA, the CDR3 is TGTGCCAGCAGTGAATCCCCTAGCTACAATGAGCAGTTCTTC. Protein: CASSESPSYNEQFF. The V call is TRBV2, the J call TRBJ2-1; D gene uncertain. The germline V and J ends were trimmed by 2 bases and 3 bases, with 8 bases remaining between them. From germline, CDR1 is SNHLY and CDR2 FYNNEI. CDR3 length: 14 amino acids.

V is TRBV19 and J is TRBJ1-1, with a weak D call TRBD1 (5 bases). Deletions cut 4 bases from V and 5 bases from J, with 11 bases between. In germline, CDR1 is LNHDA, CDR2 SQIVND (reference sequence). The CDR3 has 13 residues. For the CDR3, the DNA is TGTGCCAGTAGTACAGGGTTAAAAACTGAAGCTTTCTTT. As protein: CASSTGLKTEAFF.

The rearrangement uses TRBV4-1 and TRBJ1-1; D is possibly TRBD1 (5 bases). The germline gives CDR1 MGHRA, CDR2 YSYEKL. This CDR3 has 21 amino acids. Trimming pared 0 bases from V and 5 bases from J, leaving 31 bases between. This CDR3 reads CASSQEAGVRGVPKVVTEAFF. As DNA, the CDR3 is TGCGCCAGCAGCCAAGAGGCTGGTGTTCGGGGGGTTCCTAAGGTGGTGACTGAAGCTTTCTTT.

The gene calls are TRBV29-1 and TRBJ1-1; D gene uncertain. Germline V gene sequence: CDR1 SQVTM, CDR2 ANQGSEA. V dropped 6 bases and J dropped 0 bases, with 17 bases sitting between them. This CDR3 has 15 amino acids. As DNA, the CDR3 is TGCAGCGTCCAGACACGGATGCCCATGAACACTGAAGCTTTCTTT. This gives the protein CSVQTRMPMNTEAFF.

The chain recombines TRBV9 with TRBJ2-1, with TRBD2 as a possible D gene (5 bases). Germline loops: CDR1 SGDLS, CDR2 YYNGEE. V was clipped by 4 bases and J by 7 bases, with 15 bases between them. This CDR3 contains 14 residues. The CDR3 DNA follows: TGTGCCAGCAGCCCGAGGGTGGAGGAAAATGAGCAGTTCTTC. As protein: CASSPRVEENEQFF.

The chain joins TRBV7-9 to TRBJ1-1, with a possible D match to TRBD1 (5 bases). This CDR3 has 15 amino acids. V was shortened by 5 bases and J by 6 bases, with 19 bases between the two germline ends. Germline V gene data show CDR1 as SEHNR and CDR2 as FQNEAQ (reference sequence). CDR3 protein: CASSLSGRDGPEAFF. The DNA of the CDR3 is TGTGCCAGCAGCCTATCCGGCAGGGATGGGCCTGAAGCTTTCTTT.

This chain uses TRBV27 with TRBJ1-4; 10 bases are shared with TRBD1. The germline V gene has CDR1 MNHEY and CDR2 SMNVEV (reference sequence). Germline trimming cut 0 bases from V and 8 bases from J; bases unmatched to any gene: 6. The CDR3 is 16 residues long. CDR3 DNA sequence: TGTGCCAGCAGTTTATCCCGGACAGGGGGAAACGAAAAACTGTTTTTT. It translates to CASSLSRTGGNEKLFF.

J is TRBJ2-1 and V is TRBV28, with TRBD2 matching over 14 bases. The germline gives CDR1 MDHEN, CDR2 SYDVKM. The J segment lost 9 bases and the V segment lost 6 bases, leaving 4 bases of the junction unmatched. The CDR3 is 14 amino acids. The CDR3: CASSSGLAGGEQFF. For the CDR3, the DNA is TGTGCCAGCAGCTCCGGACTAGCGGGAGGTGAGCAGTTCTTC.